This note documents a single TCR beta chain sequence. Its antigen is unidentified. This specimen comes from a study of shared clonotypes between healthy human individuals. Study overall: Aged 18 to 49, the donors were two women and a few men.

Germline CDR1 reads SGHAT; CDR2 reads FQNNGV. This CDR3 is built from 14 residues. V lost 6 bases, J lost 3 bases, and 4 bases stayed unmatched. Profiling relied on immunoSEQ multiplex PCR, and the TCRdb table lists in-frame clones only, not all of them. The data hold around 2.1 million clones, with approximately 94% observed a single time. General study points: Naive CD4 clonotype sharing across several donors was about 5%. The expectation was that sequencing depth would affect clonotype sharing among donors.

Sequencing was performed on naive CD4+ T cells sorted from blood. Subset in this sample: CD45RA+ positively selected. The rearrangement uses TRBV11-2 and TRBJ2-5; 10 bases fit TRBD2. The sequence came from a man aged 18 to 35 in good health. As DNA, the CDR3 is TGTGCCAGCAGTTACGGACTAGCGGAAGAGACCCAGTACTTC. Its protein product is CASSYGLAEETQYF.